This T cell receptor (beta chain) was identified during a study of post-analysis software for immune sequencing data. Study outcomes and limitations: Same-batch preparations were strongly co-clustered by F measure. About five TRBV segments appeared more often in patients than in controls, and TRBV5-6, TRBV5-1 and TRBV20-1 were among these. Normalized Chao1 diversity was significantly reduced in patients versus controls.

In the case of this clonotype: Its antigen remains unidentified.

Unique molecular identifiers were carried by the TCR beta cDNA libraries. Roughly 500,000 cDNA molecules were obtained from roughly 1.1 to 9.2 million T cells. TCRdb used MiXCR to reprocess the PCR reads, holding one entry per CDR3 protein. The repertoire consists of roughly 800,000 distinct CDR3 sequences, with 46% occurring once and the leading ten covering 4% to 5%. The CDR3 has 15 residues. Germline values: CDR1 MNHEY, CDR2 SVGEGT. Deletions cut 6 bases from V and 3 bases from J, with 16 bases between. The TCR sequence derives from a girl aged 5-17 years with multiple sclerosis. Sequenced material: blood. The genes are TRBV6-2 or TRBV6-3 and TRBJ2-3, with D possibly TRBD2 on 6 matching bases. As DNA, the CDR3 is TGTGCCAGCAGGCCCGGGGCAGGGAGGACAGATACGCAGTATTTT. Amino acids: CASRPGAGRTDTQYF.